This TCR beta chain derives from a study of vaccination and CD4 T cells after COVID-19. About the study: The study enrolled six male and four female convalescents, two of whom were Hispanic. Control cultures were given a CEFX pool, an HIV-1 Nef pool, or no peptide.

Scientists ran DNA taken from cultured CD4+ T cells through the Oncomine TCR Beta short-read assay for sequencing. One entry per CDR3 protein, called by TCRdb with MiXCR from the PCR reads. The sample shows approximately 7,100 distinct CDR3 sequences, about 38% of them seen only once. The treatment was: approximately 9-day PBMC culture with coronavirus spike peptide pools or control peptides (ViraFEST assay). Prior to the COVID-19 pandemic (2011-2018), the unexposed donor's CD4+ T cells were collected. This clonotype occurred a few times. The antigen is unknown. The V end was cut by 4 bases, the J end by 6 bases, with 16 bases between. Germline CDR1 MNHEY, CDR2 SVGAGI. CDR3 length: 16 residues.

The chain uses TRBV6-5 and TRBJ1-6, with D unresolved. The TCR comes from a human donor in good health. The sequenced sample was CD4+ T cells from blood, cultured in vitro. CDR3 DNA: TGTGCCAGCAGTTCAGCCCACAGCTCAACTAATTCACCCCTCCACTTT. Amino acids: CASSSAHSSTNSPLHF.